This T cell receptor (beta chain) appears in the sequencing data of a study of regulatory T cells in long-lasting Graves disease. Time point in this sample: newly diagnosed GD, antithyroid drugs for less than 3 months. RNA extracted from PBMCs served as the sequencing template. The authors built TCR beta libraries using iRepertoire HTBI primers and Arm-PCR of CDR3 regions. TCRdb re-called the multiplex PCR reads with MiXCR, one entry per CDR3 protein. The table lists roughly 500,000 distinct CDR3 sequences, roughly 12% of them singletons. This clonotype was recorded at least ten times. The ends were cut back, 4 bases at V and 9 bases at J, with 13 bases in the middle. This CDR3 is 13 amino acids long. Germline V gene lookup returns CDR1 SGHTA and CDR2 FQGNSA. This same sample was also taken into another study, of T cells in Graves' hyperthyroidism and ophthalmopathy.

Source: peripheral blood mononuclear cells (PBMCs), taken at new diagnosis, from a patient treated with antithyroid drugs. V usage is TRBV7-2 and J usage is TRBJ2-1; D not certain. The sequence came from a young man with Graves disease. The chain's CDR3 is CASSSMVGGEQFF. For the CDR3, the DNA is TGTGCCAGCAGCTCTATGGTCGGCGGTGAGCAGTTCTTC.